This section outlines one T cell receptor (beta chain) sequence together with its context. What it binds is unknown. The data originate from a study of CD8+ T cells in alopecia areata. General study points: Both scalp clonality and the expanded CD8+ clones among the top 100 showed a significant decrease with tofacitinib.

Reverse transcription of extracted RNA yielded cDNA, which provided the sequencing template. Clones were sequenced by immunoSEQ multiplex PCR, and TCRdb holds only the in-frame ones, with some missing. The sample carries over 150,000 clones, around three fifths recorded once. V lost 10 bases and J lost 4; bases outside the gene matches: 4. The germline gives CDR1 LNHDA, CDR2 SQIVND (reference sequence). The CDR3 is 12 residues long. The treatment was: oral pan-JAK inhibitor, 5-10 mg twice daily. This clonotype was obtained from a human donor with alopecia areata. This chain links TRBV19 with TRBJ2-3; 8 bases are shared with TRBD1. The specimen comprised CD4+ T cells sorted from blood, sampled at week 24, from a patient treated with tofacitinib. The CDR3 sequence is CATQGAADTQYF. CDR3 in DNA: TGTGCCACCCAGGGGGCGGCAGATACGCAGTATTTT.